This is a list of T cell receptor beta chains from one sample in a study of glioma-infiltrating T cells after dendritic cell vaccination. Measured with immunoSEQ multiplex PCR; TCRdb has only the in-frame clones, and not every one. The sample contains 40,000 or so clones, about 80% of which appear only once. The input for sequencing was blood, taken before dendritic cell vaccination. These receptors were collected from a human donor with glioblastoma. The CDR3 runs from the conserved cysteine through the conserved F or W. The order of the fields is J gene, V gene, clone size, D gene, CDR3 protein, CDR3 DNA. A D gene is named only where the DNA matches it firmly. Rows give clone size only sometimes, using once, few, many, or a class for an expanded clone.

j_gene: TRBJ2-2; v_gene: TRBV5-1; abundance: NA; d_gene: TRBD1; CDR3aa: CASSYDKMDRANGGFHRHGELFF; CDR3nt: TGCGCCAGCAGCTACGATAAGATGGACAGGGCGAACGGAGGTTTTCATCGTCACGGGGAGCTGTTTTTT
j_gene: TRBJ2-7; v_gene: TRBV4-2; abundance: NA; d_gene: TRBD1; CDR3aa: CASSQDRGVDEQYF; CDR3nt: TGTGCCAGCAGCCAGGACAGGGGGGTCGACGAGCAGTACTTC
j_gene: TRBJ1-1; v_gene: TRBV9; abundance: NA; d_gene: NA; CDR3aa: CASSPQPPEAFF; CDR3nt: TGTGCCAGCAGCCCACAGCCTCCTGAAGCTTTCTTT
j_gene: TRBJ2-7; v_gene: TRBV4-3; abundance: NA; d_gene: TRBD1; CDR3aa: CASSQDWDRAYEQYF; CDR3nt: TGCGCCAGCAGCCAAGATTGGGACAGGGCATACGAGCAGTACTTC
j_gene: TRBJ2-7; v_gene: TRBV5-1; abundance: NA; d_gene: NA; CDR3aa: CASSLPTDEQYF; CDR3nt: TGCGCCAGCAGCTTACCGACAGACGAGCAGTACTTC
j_gene: TRBJ1-5; v_gene: TRBV4-2; abundance: NA; d_gene: TRBD1; CDR3aa: CASSRGQGDRNQPQHF; CDR3nt: TGTGCCAGCAGCCGTGGACAGGGGGACCGCAATCAGCCCCAGCATTTT
j_gene: TRBJ2-7; v_gene: TRBV25-1; abundance: NA; d_gene: TRBD1; CDR3aa: CASSGQGFSYEQYF; CDR3nt: TGTGCCAGCAGTGGACAGGGGTTTAGCTACGAGCAGTACTTC
j_gene: TRBJ2-4; v_gene: TRBV5-1; abundance: few; d_gene: TRBD1; CDR3aa: CASSLEGAENIQYF; CDR3nt: TGCGCCAGCAGCTTGGAGGGGGCCGAAAACATTCAGTACTTC
j_gene: TRBJ2-7; v_gene: TRBV11-2; abundance: few; d_gene: TRBD2; CDR3aa: CASSVPASGGLLEQYF; CDR3nt: TGTGCCAGCAGCGTCCCCGCTAGCGGGGGGCTCCTCGAGCAGTACTTC
j_gene: TRBJ1-5; v_gene: TRBV28; abundance: NA; d_gene: TRBD1; CDR3aa: CASRISGTGALQGPQHF; CDR3nt: TGTGCCAGCAGAATTAGTGGGACAGGGGCCCTCCAGGGGCCCCAGCATTTT
j_gene: TRBJ1-1; v_gene: TRBV19; abundance: NA; d_gene: NA; CDR3aa: CASSAQGTNTEAFF; CDR3nt: TGTGCCAGTAGTGCCCAGGGGACAAACACTGAAGCTTTCTTT
j_gene: TRBJ1-4; v_gene: TRBV18; abundance: few; d_gene: TRBD1; CDR3aa: CASSPSGTGLEKLFF; CDR3nt: TGTGCCAGCTCACCCTCCGGGACAGGGTTAGAAAAACTGTTTTTT
j_gene: TRBJ1-4; v_gene: TRBV5-6; abundance: NA; d_gene: TRBD1; CDR3aa: CASSSQLRRQGSEKLFF; CDR3nt: TGTGCCAGCAGCTCACAGCTGCGAAGACAGGGGTCTGAAAAACTGTTTTTT
j_gene: TRBJ1-5; v_gene: TRBV5-6; abundance: NA; d_gene: TRBD1; CDR3aa: CASSGTGRPDQPQHF; CDR3nt: TGTGCCAGCAGTGGGACAGGTCGACCAGATCAGCCCCAGCATTTT
j_gene: TRBJ1-2; v_gene: TRBV6-5; abundance: NA; d_gene: NA; CDR3aa: CASSDGLARYGYTF; CDR3nt: TGTGCCAGCAGTGACGGACTCGCCCGATATGGCTACACCTTC
j_gene: TRBJ2-5; v_gene: TRBV6-1; abundance: NA; d_gene: TRBD2; CDR3aa: CASSGLAGGGETQYF; CDR3nt: TGTGCCAGCAGTGGTCTAGCGGGGGGAGGAGAGACCCAGTACTTC
j_gene: TRBJ2-5; v_gene: TRBV27; abundance: NA; d_gene: TRBD2; CDR3aa: CASSLRGLAGGPPTQYF; CDR3nt: TGTGCCAGCAGTTTACGCGGACTAGCGGGGGGCCCACCTACCCAGTACTTC